The 11 T cell receptor beta chains in this list originate from one sample, sequenced in a study of monozygotic twins with inflammatory bowel disease. With the 5' RACE reads reprocessed, TCRdb shows one record per CDR3 protein and no DNA. The listing records approximately 330,000 distinct CDR3 sequences. The source material was blood. The receptor source for this set is a human donor with ulcerative colitis or Crohn's disease, or a healthy co-twin of an affected twin (not recorded which).

The chain combines TRBV20-1 with TRBJ1-1. The CDR3 has 14 amino acids. Germline V gives CDR1 DFQATT, CDR2 SNEGSKA (reference sequence). CDR3 sequence reads: CSALVPKGNTEAFF.

The J gene is TRBJ2-1, the V gene TRBV7-2; TCRdb names TRBD1, which stays unverified in the absence of DNA. From germline, CDR1 is SGHTA and CDR2 FQGNSA. This CDR3 comprises 15 residues. CDR3 in amino acids: CASSLDGGSPNEQFF.

This sequence joins TRBV4-2 and TRBJ2-3. CDR1 LGHNA and CDR2 YNFKEQ come from the germline V gene. The CDR3 runs to 14 residues. The CDR3 sequence is CASSQGGNTDTQYF.

V usage is TRBV10-3 and J usage is TRBJ2-1; TCRdb reports TRBD1, a call that lacks DNA to check it against. The CDR3 has 12 amino acids. Germline assignment: CDR1 ENHRY and CDR2 SYGVKD. CDR3 protein: CAISSEGAGQFF.

The rearrangement uses TRBV20-1 and TRBJ1-6; the D call from TCRdb, TRBD1, cannot be confirmed without DNA. This CDR3 comprises 14 residues. From germline, CDR1 is DFQATT and CDR2 SNEGSKA (reference sequence). The CDR3 reads CSAEGTGPDSPLHF.

The chain couples TRBV5-1 to TRBJ1-5; TCRdb's D call of TRBD1 is untestable without DNA. From germline, CDR1 is SGHRS and CDR2 YFSETQ. The CDR3 is 15 amino acids. CDR3 sequence: CASSLVPEGNQPQHF.

The chain links TRBV14 to TRBJ2-2; TCRdb selects TRBD1, and the lack of DNA leaves this call unchecked. Per the germline V gene, CDR1 is SGHDN and CDR2 is FVKESK. This CDR3 has 13 amino acids. CDR3 region: CASSQRGRGELFF.

The V and J genes are TRBV5-1 and TRBJ1-1. The CDR3 contains 15 residues. Germline V CDR1 and CDR2: SGHRS, YFSETQ. The CDR3 region is CASSFSDPTNTEAFF.

V gene TRBV15 combines with J gene TRBJ1-1. This CDR3 is 13 amino acids long. The V gene's germline CDR1 is LNHNV and CDR2 YYDKDF (reference sequence). The CDR3 loop is CATSRITDTEAFF.

The CDR3: CASSTDGFQETQYF. The chain combines TRBV5-5 with TRBJ2-5. The CDR3 totals 14 residues. In germline, CDR1 is SGHKS, CDR2 YYEKEE (reference sequence).

This chain links TRBV5-1 with TRBJ2-7; checking the TCRdb D call of TRBD1 is not possible without DNA. Germline lookup yields CDR1 SGHRS and CDR2 YFSETQ. This CDR3 has 14 amino acids. CDR3 sequence reads: CASSLQGVNYEQYF. The full variable domain, its missing parts supplied by reference TRBV5-1 and TRBJ2-7, is KAGVTQTPRYLIKTRGQQVTLSCSPISGHRSVSWYQQTPGQGLQFLFEYFSETQRNKGNFPGRFSGRQFSNSRSEMNVSTLELGDSALYLCASSLQGVNYEQYFGPGTRLTVT.